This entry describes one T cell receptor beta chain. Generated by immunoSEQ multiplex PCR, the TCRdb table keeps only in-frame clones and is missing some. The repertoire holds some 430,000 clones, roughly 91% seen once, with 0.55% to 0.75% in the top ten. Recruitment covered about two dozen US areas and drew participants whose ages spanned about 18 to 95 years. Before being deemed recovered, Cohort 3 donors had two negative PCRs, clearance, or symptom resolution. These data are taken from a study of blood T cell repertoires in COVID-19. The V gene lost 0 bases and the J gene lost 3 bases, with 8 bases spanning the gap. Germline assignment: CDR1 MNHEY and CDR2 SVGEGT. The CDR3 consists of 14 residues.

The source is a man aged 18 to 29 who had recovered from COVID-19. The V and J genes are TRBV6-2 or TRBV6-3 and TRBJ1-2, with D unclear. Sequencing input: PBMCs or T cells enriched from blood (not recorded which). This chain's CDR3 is CASSYSRHDYGYTF. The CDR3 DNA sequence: TGTGCCAGCAGTTACTCGAGGCACGACTATGGCTACACCTTC.